This T cell receptor beta chain was obtained from a study of post-analysis software for immune sequencing data. This clonotype turned up a few times. Its antigen is not identified. Germline-derived CDR1 and CDR2 are SQVTM and ANQGSEA. This CDR3 contains 13 residues. Trimming took 5 bases from V and 0 from J; bases not matched to a gene: 4. Whole-study findings and limits: TRBV5-6, TRBV5-1 and TRBV20-1 belonged to a set of a handful of TRBV segments that were more frequent in patients than controls.

Unique molecular identifiers were present in the TCR beta cDNA libraries. Via MiXCR, TCRdb re-called the PCR reads, giving one row per CDR3 protein. Of hundreds of thousands of distinct CDR3 sequences in the sample, approximately 59% are singletons; the top ten hold approximately 10%. The sample consisted of blood. The V call is TRBV29-1, the J call TRBJ2-7; 7 nucleotides align to TRBD2. The sequence was obtained from a girl aged 2-10 years with multiple sclerosis. This chain's CDR3 is CSVPSGDSYEQYF. DNA of the CDR3: TGCAGCGTTCCTAGCGGTGACTCCTACGAGCAGTACTTC.